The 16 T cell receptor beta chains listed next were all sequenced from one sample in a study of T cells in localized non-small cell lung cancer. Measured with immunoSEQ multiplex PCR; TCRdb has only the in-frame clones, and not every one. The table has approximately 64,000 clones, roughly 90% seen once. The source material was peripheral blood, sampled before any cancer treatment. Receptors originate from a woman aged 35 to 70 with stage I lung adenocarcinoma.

The CDR3 region is CASSLWGTEAFF. The CDR3 DNA is TGTGCCAGCAGCTTATGGGGCACTGAAGCTTTCTTT. V and J are TRBV13 and TRBJ1-1, with unresolved D. The CDR3 length is 12 residues. V lost 2 bases and J 4 bases, leaving 5 bases between the germline ends. Germline V gene lookup returns CDR1 PRHDT and CDR2 FYEKMQ (reference sequence).

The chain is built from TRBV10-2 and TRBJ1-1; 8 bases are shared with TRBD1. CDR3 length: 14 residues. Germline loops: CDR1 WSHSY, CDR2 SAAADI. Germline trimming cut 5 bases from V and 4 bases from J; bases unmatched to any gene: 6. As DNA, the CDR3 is TGCGCCAGCAGTCCGGACAGGGAAATCACTGAAGCTTTCTTT. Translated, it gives CASSPDREITEAFF.

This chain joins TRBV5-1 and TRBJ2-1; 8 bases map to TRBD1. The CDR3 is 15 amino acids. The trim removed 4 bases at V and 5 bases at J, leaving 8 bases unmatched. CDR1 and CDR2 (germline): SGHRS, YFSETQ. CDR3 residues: CASSEQGASNNEQFF. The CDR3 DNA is TGCGCCAGCAGCGAGCAGGGGGCTAGCAACAATGAGCAGTTCTTC.

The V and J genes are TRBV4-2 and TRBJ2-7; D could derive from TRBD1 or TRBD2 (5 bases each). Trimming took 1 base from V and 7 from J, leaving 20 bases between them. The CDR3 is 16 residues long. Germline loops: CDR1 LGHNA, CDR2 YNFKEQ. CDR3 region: CASSQAGLAFTEEQYF. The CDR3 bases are TGTGCCAGCAGCCAAGCGGGGCTAGCCTTCACGGAAGAGCAGTACTTC.

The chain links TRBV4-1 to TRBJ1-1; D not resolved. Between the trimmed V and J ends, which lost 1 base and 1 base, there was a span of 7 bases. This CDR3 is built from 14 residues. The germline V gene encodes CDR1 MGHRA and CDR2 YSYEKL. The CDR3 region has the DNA TGCGCCAGCAGCCAAGGGGATGAGAACACTGAAGCTTTCTTT. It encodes CASSQGDENTEAFF.

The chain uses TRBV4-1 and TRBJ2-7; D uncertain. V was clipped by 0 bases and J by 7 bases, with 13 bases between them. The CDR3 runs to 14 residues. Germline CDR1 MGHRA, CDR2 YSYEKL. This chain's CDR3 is CASSQDFQPREQYF. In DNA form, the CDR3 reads TGCGCCAGCAGCCAAGATTTTCAGCCTCGGGAGCAGTACTTC.

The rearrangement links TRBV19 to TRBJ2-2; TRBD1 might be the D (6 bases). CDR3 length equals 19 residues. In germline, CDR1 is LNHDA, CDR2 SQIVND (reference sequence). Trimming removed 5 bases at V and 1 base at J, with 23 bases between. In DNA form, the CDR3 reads TGTGCCAGTAGTCTACTCACAGGGCGCGCCCGGTGGAACACCGGGGAGCTGTTTTTT. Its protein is CASSLLTGRARWNTGELFF.

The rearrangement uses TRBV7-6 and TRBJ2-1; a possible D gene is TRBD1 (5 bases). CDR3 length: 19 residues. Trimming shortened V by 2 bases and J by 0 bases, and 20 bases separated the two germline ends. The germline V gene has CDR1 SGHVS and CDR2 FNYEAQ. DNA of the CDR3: TGTGCCAGCAGCTTAATTCCTGGAGCGCAGGGCAGCTCCTACAATGAGCAGTTCTTC. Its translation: CASSLIPGAQGSSYNEQFF.

The CDR3: CASSLKNGIEAFF. CDR3 DNA: TGTGCCAGCAGCTTAAAGAACGGGATTGAAGCTTTCTTT. V gene TRBV5-6 combines with J gene TRBJ1-1; D gene unclear. This CDR3 has 13 amino acids. V lost 2 bases and J 7 bases, leaving 12 bases between the germline ends. Germline-derived CDR1 and CDR2 are SGHDT and YYEEEE.

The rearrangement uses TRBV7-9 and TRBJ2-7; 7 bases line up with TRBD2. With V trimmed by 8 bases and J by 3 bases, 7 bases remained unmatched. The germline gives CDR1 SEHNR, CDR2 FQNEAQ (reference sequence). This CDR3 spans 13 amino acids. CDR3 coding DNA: TGTGCCAGCTCGGAGGGAGGGTTCTACGAGCAGTACTTC. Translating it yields CASSEGGFYEQYF.

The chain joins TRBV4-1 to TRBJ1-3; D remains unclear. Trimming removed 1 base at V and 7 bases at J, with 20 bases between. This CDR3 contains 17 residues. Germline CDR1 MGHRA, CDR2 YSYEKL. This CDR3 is CASSQGALRGTGNTIYF. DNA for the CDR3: TGCGCCAGCAGCCAAGGCGCCCTTCGGGGTACCGGGAACACCATATATTTT.

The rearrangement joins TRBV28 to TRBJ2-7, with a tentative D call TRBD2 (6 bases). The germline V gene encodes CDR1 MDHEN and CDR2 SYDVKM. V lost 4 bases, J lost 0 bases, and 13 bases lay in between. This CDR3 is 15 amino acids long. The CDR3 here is CASSSGEVSSYEQYF. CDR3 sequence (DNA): TGTGCCAGCAGTTCCGGGGAGGTAAGCTCCTACGAGCAGTACTTC.

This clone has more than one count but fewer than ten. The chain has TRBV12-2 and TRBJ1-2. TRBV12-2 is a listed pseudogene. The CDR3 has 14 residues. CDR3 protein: CASRFTAPFYGYTF. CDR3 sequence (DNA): TGTGCAAGTCGCTTTACAGCGCCCTTCTATGGCTACACCTTC.

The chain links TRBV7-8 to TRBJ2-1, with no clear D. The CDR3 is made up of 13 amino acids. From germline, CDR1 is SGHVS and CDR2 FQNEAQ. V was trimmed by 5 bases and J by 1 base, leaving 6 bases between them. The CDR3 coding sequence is TGTGCCAGCAGCGGGATATCCTACAATGAGCAGTTCTTC. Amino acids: CASSGISYNEQFF.

For the CDR3, the DNA is TGTGCCAGCAGCCCACGTGAGAACACTGAAGCTTTCTTT. As protein: CASSPRENTEAFF. The genes are TRBV6-4 and TRBJ1-1; no definite D call. Germline assignment: CDR1 MRHNA and CDR2 SNTAGT. The CDR3 extends over 13 amino acids. V was pared by 6 bases and J by 1 base, with 9 bases between.

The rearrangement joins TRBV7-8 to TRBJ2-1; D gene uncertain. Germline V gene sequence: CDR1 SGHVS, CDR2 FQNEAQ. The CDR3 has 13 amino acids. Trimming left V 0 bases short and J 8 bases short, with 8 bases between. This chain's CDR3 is CASSLAGFHEQFF. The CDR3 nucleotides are TGTGCCAGCAGCTTAGCAGGGTTCCATGAGCAGTTCTTC.